This T cell receptor (beta chain) comes out of a study of T cell clonality in common variable immunodeficiency. Germline lookup yields CDR1 LNHDA and CDR2 SQIVND (reference sequence). Trimming pared 3 bases from V and 0 bases from J, leaving 9 bases between. The CDR3 totals 15 residues. Sequencing used immunoSEQ multiplex PCR; TCRdb keeps in-frame clones, though not all of them. This table holds fewer than 50,000 clones with no singletons; the top ten claim around 0.7%. This clone was counted at least ten times. The missing CDR3 end, 3 residues past where the read stops, is filled in from the germline J gene.

The sample taken for sequencing was peripheral blood mononuclear cells. The source of this sequence is a person between 18 and 75 years old in good health. The V gene is TRBV19, the J gene TRBJ2-1; D remains unclear. The CDR3 bases that were read are TGTGCCAGTAGTATCATGCCTAGCTCCTACAATGAG. It codes for CASSIMPSSYNE. The complete CDR3 sequence is CASSIMPSSYNEQFF.